This TCR beta chain was sequenced in a study of T-cell reconstitution after alpha-beta-depleted transplantation in children. Findings and caveats of the study: In some patients, recipient T cells and intrathymic progenitors surviving conditioning explained high day-60 diversity. When one year had passed after transplant, most T-cell counts and diversity came from newly produced T cells.

This sample's TCRbeta library carried unique molecular identifier barcodes. MiXCR was run by TCRdb on the PCR reads, yielding one entry per CDR3 protein. Here the sample spans 600,000 or so distinct CDR3 sequences, roughly 24% being singletons. About this clonotype: Its antigen is not known.

V was cut by 3 bases and J by 6 bases, with 8 bases left in between. The CDR3 runs 13 residues. Germline CDR1 reads LGHDT; CDR2 reads YNNKEL (reference sequence). The chain combines TRBV3-1 with TRBJ1-4; D is possibly TRBD1 (5 bases). The sample here was PBMCs, mostly from graft donor cells, taken 360 days after TCRalphabeta/CD19-depleted stem cell transplant. The source of this sequence is a boy under two years old who had a stem cell transplant for acute myeloid leukemia, so the T cells may come from the graft donor. CDR3 region: CASSHGTHEKLFF. CDR3 in DNA: TGTGCCAGCAGCCACGGGACCCATGAAAAACTGTTTTTT.